This is a list of T cell receptor beta chains from one sample in a study of blood T cell repertoires in COVID-19. TCRdb's copy holds only in-frame clones and misses some; the assay was immunoSEQ multiplex PCR. The sample consists of 150,000 to 250,000 clones, around 79% of them appearing once. The sample consisted of peripheral blood. These receptors all come from a woman aged 40-49 years with COVID-19, enrolled during active disease. Each CDR3 is given with its conserved first and last residue. The D gene is left open where the match is weak. Clone size is stated in some rows and not others, as once, few, many or a class when expanded.

D	size	V	J	DNA	CDR3
.	.	TRBV2	TRBJ2-1	TGTGCCAGCAGTGAGAACAGGGATAATGAGCAGTTCTTC	CASSENRDNEQFF
.	.	TRBV27	TRBJ1-5	TGTGCCAGCAGTTTAGCCCAGATCAATCAGCCCCAGCATTTT	CASSLAQINQPQHF
TRBD1	few	TRBV18	TRBJ1-5	TGTGCCAGCTCACACGACAGGGGCTTCAATCAGCCCCAGCATTTT	CASSHDRGFNQPQHF
.	.	TRBV12-3/TRBV12-4	TRBJ1-1	TGTGCCAGCAGAGTATGGGGAGGTGAAGCTTTCTTT	CASRVWGGEAFF
.	many	TRBV3-1/TRBV3-2	TRBJ2-1	TGTGCCAGCAGCCGAGGGGACTGGCCCTCGAACCACAATGAGCAGTTCTTC	CASSRGDWPSNHNEQFF
TRBD2	.	TRBV6-2/TRBV6-3	TRBJ2-5	TGTGCCAGCAGTTGGGGACTAGCGGGGGGGCTGGAGACCCAGTACTTC	CASSWGLAGGLETQYF
TRBD1	.	TRBV27	TRBJ2-7	TGTGCCAGCAGTTTGGGGACAGGTTACACCTACGAGCAGTACTTC	CASSLGTGYTYEQYF
TRBD1	few	TRBV18	TRBJ1-2	TGTGCCAGCTCACTTTACGGGACAGGCTATGGCTACACCTTC	CASSLYGTGYGYTF
TRBD1	.	TRBV5-4	TRBJ2-7	TGTGCCAGCGGCAAATCGGGACAGGGACTATACGAGCAGTACTTC	CASGKSGQGLYEQYF
.	few	TRBV6-5	TRBJ1-4	TGTGCCACCTACAAAAGCGGACAGATCTTAGAAAAACTGTTTTTT	CATYKSGQILEKLFF
TRBD1	few	TRBV11-2	TRBJ2-2	TGTGCCAGCAGCCGCCTCACAGGGGAAGCCGGGGAGCTGTTTTTT	CASSRLTGEAGELFF
.	.	TRBV18	TRBJ2-7	TGTGCCAGCTCACCACCGGAACAGGGAAGGAGCGAGCAGTACTTC	CASSPPEQGRSEQYF
.	.	TRBV30	TRBJ1-5	TGTGCCTGGAGTTGGCAGGGCGCTCAGCCCCAGCATTTT	CAWSWQGAQPQHF
TRBD1	once	TRBV5-1	TRBJ2-1	TGCGCCAGCAGCGAGGGACAGGGGAGCTACAATGAGCAGTTCTTC	CASSEGQGSYNEQFF
TRBD1	.	TRBV7-2	TRBJ2-4	TGTGCCAGCAGCAACGGACAGGGCGGGTACATTCAGTACTTC	CASSNGQGGYIQYF
.	.	TRBV28	TRBJ2-7	TGTGCCAGCAGCGGTGCCGTTACCTACGAGCAGTACTTC	CASSGAVTYEQYF
.	.	TRBV7-2	TRBJ2-5	TGTGCCAGCAGCTTAGCGCAGGGGGGCCAGTACTTC	CASSLAQGGQYF
TRBD2	.	TRBV3-1/TRBV3-2	TRBJ2-7	TGTGCCAGCAGCCAAGTCCGGCGGGGGACCTACGAGCAGTACTTC	CASSQVRRGTYEQYF
.	.	TRBV6-5	TRBJ1-3	TGTGCCAGCAGTTACTTCTCGGCGGGTACTGGAAACACCATATATTTT	CASSYFSAGTGNTIYF
TRBD1	.	TRBV6-5	TRBJ1-2	TGTGCCAGCAGTTACCTCGGGACAGGGGGAAGGAATGGCTACACCTTC	CASSYLGTGGRNGYTF
TRBD1	.	TRBV15	TRBJ1-1	TGTGCCACCAGGGCCTGGGCCAGGGGGAGCACTGAAGCTTTCTTT	CATRAWARGSTEAFF
.	few	TRBV3-1/TRBV3-2	TRBJ1-2	TGTGCCAGCAGCGACAATCAGGTTAACTATGGCTACACCTTC	CASSDNQVNYGYTF
TRBD1	.	TRBV5-5	TRBJ2-7	TGTGCCAGCCTACAGGGGGCCTCGACATACTCCTACGAGCAGTACTTC	CASLQGASTYSYEQYF
.	.	TRBV6-5	TRBJ1-6	TGTGCCAGCCTGTGGGGCAGCTCCTATAATTCACCCCTCCACTTT	CASLWGSSYNSPLHF
.	few	TRBV2	TRBJ1-1	TGTGCCAGCAGCCGGAACACTGAAGCTTTCTTT	CASSRNTEAFF
.	.	TRBV7-2	TRBJ2-4	TGTGCCAGCAGCTTAGAGTCACGGAAAAACATTCAGTACTTC	CASSLESRKNIQYF
TRBD1	.	TRBV4-3	TRBJ2-2	TGCGCCAGCAGCCAAGCGCCGGGACAGGAAGTGACCGGGGAGCTGTTTTTT	CASSQAPGQEVTGELFF
.	.	TRBV12-3/TRBV12-4	TRBJ1-5	TGTGCCAGCACTACTATAGGCAATCAGCCCCAGCATTTT	CASTTIGNQPQHF
.	once	TRBV5-1	TRBJ1-2	TGCGCCAGCAGCTTGGGTCAGGGAAACGGCTACACCTTC	CASSLGQGNGYTF
.	.	TRBV21-1	TRBJ2-7	TGTGCCAGCAGCAAAGAGGGGTTTCCCTACGAGCAGTACTTC	CASSKEGFPYEQYF
TRBD2	.	TRBV7-2	TRBJ2-5	TGTGCCAGCAGCCCCCCCAACAGAGCGGGAGGTGAGACCCAGTACTTC	CASSPPNRAGGETQYF
TRBD2	.	TRBV18	TRBJ2-5	TGTGCCAGCTCCCGGACTAGCGGGGAAGAGACCCAGTACTTC	CASSRTSGEETQYF
.	.	TRBV19	TRBJ2-2	TGTGCCAGTAGTCCAAGACTTATTCGGAACACCGGGGAGCTGTTTTTT	CASSPRLIRNTGELFF
TRBD2	.	TRBV19	TRBJ2-5	TGTGCCAGTAGTCCCCGGGGGGGGCAAGAGACCCAGTACTTC	CASSPRGGQETQYF
.	.	TRBV6-5	TRBJ2-3	TGTGCCAGCAGGAGGGGGACAGATACGCAGTATTTT	CASRRGTDTQYF
.	.	TRBV3-1/TRBV3-2	TRBJ1-1	TGTGCCAGCACCAGGAGGAGGCGGAACACTGAAGCTTTCTTT	CASTRRRRNTEAFF
.	many	TRBV5-1	TRBJ1-1	TGCGCCAGCAGCCCGGACAGAGGACTCTACGTCGAAGCTTTCTTT	CASSPDRGLYVEAFF
.	.	TRBV30	TRBJ1-2	TGTGCCTGTCGAGTGTACCTTTCTAACTATGGCTACACCTTC	CACRVYLSNYGYTF
TRBD2	.	TRBV5-1	TRBJ2-5	TGCGCCAGCAGCTTGGGCGGGAGGGCCGGAGAGACCCAGTACTTC	CASSLGGRAGETQYF
TRBD2	.	TRBV7-2	TRBJ2-7	TGTGCCAGCAGCTTGGGACTAGAAAAGCAGTACTTC	CASSLGLEKQYF
TRBD1	many	TRBV18	TRBJ1-1	TGTGCCAGCTCACCGTTCGCAGGGGGCGGACACACTGAAGCTTTCTTT	CASSPFAGGGHTEAFF
.	.	TRBV9	TRBJ2-2	TGTGCCAGCAGCGTACCAACAGGGTCATCCGGGGAGCTGTTTTTT	CASSVPTGSSGELFF
.	.	TRBV5-1	TRBJ1-4	TGCGCCAGCAGCCCCCGGGGTCTCCTCTATAATGAAAAACTGTTTTTT	CASSPRGLLYNEKLFF
TRBD2	.	TRBV10-3	TRBJ2-3	TGTGCCATCCGACGGGCGGGGGGCACAGATACGCAGTATTTT	CAIRRAGGTDTQYF
TRBD2	.	TRBV6-6	TRBJ2-1	TGTGCCAGCAGTCGATCGATTATCAGTACTAGCGGGGAGGGTACTTCCTACAATGAGCAGTTCTTC	CASSRSIISTSGEGTSYNEQFF
TRBD2	once	TRBV5-1	TRBJ2-1	TGCGCCAGCAGCCTTCGGACTAGCGGGGACAATGAGCAGTTCTTC	CASSLRTSGDNEQFF
.	.	TRBV29-1	TRBJ1-1	TGCAGCGTAGCGTCTTTGGGAGCTTTCTTT	CSVASLGAFF
.	.	TRBV5-6	TRBJ1-5	TGTGCCAGCAGCTACCAGGGACAGCCCCAGCATTTT	CASSYQGQPQHF
.	.	TRBV4-3	TRBJ2-2	TGCGCCAGCAGCGCTCAGCGGCGGTCCGGGGAGCTGTTTTTT	CASSAQRRSGELFF
.	once	TRBV2	TRBJ1-2	TGTGCCAGCAGTGAACAAGGCAGGGTAACTTCCTTC	CASSEQGRVTSF
.	.	TRBV28	TRBJ2-7	TGTGCCAGCACCCGGGATAGCTCCTACGAGCAGTACTTC	CASTRDSSYEQYF
TRBD1	.	TRBV6-5	TRBJ1-2	TGTGCCAGCACCCCCTCTGGGCAGGGGGAGGGCTACACCTTC	CASTPSGQGEGYTF
.	.	TRBV18	TRBJ1-6	TGTGCCAGCTCTCTATCGACAGGAAATTCGAGGACACCCCTCCACTTT	CASSLSTGNSRTPLHF